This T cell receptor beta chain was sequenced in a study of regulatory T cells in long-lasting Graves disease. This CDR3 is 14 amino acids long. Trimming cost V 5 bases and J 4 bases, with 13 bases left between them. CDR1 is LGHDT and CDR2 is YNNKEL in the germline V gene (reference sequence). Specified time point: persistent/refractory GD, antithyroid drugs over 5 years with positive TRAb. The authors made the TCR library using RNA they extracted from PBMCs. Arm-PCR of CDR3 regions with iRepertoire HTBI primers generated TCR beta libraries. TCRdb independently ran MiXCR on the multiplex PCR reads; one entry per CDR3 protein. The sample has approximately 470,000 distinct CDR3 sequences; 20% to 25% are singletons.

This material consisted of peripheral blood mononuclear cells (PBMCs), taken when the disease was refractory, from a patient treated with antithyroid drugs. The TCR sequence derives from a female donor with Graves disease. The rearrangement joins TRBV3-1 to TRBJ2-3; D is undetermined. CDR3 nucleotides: TGTGCCAGCAGCTTAATCTGGGATCCAGATACGCAGTATTTT. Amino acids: CASSLIWDPDTQYF.